This T cell receptor beta chain was found in a study of OX40 agonist ivuxolimab in advanced cancers. Notes on the study in general: At doses 0.1 to 3.0 mg/kg, CD4+ and CD8+ clones expanded. What antigens the expanded peripheral T cells recognized was never established.

About this clone: Its specificity is not known.

V trimming: 1 base; J trimming: 6 bases; junction bases outside the gene matches: 11. This CDR3 has 16 residues. From germline, CDR1 is SGHTA and CDR2 FQGNSA. Generated by immunoSEQ multiplex PCR, the TCRdb table keeps only in-frame clones and is missing some. The sample lists 50,000 or so clones; just over 90% were seen once. The starting material was CD4+ or CD8+ T cells sorted from blood, obtained in a trial of the OX40 agonist ivuxolimab. The V call is TRBV7-2, the J call TRBJ2-7; 8 bases line up with TRBD2. This clonotype originated in an adult with an advanced solid tumor such as melanoma, head and neck, liver or kidney cancer. As DNA, the CDR3 is TGTGCCAGCAGCTTAGATTCGGGAGGGCTCAGAGGCGAGCAGTACTTC. This codes for CASSLDSGGLRGEQYF.